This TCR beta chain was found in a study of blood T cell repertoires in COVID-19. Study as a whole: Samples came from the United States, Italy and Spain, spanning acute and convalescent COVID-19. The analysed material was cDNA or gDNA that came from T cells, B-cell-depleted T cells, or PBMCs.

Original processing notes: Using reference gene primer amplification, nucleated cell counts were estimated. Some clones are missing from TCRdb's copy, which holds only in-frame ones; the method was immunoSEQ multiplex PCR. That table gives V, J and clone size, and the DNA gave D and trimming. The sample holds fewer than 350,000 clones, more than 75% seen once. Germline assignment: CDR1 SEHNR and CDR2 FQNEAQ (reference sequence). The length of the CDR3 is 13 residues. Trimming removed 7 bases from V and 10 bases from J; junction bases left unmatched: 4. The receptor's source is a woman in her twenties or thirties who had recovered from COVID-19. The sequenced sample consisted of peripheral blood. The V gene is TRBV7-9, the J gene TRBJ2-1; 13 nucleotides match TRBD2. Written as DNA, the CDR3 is TGTGCCAGCACCCCGGGACTAGCGGGGGAGCAGTTCTTC. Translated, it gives CASTPGLAGEQFF.